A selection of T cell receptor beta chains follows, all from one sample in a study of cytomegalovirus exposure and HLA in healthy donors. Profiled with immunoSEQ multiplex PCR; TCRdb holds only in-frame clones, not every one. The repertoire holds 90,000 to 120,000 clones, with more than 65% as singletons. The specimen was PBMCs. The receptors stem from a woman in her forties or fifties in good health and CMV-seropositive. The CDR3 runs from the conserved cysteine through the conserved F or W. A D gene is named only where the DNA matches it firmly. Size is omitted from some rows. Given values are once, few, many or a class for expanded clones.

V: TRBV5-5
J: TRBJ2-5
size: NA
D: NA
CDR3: CASSWRGDRRETQYF
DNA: TGTGCCAGCAGTTGGCGGGGGGACAGAAGAGAGACCCAGTACTTC

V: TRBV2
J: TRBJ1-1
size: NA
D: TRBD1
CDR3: CASKPGQMNTEAFF
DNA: TGTGCCAGCAAGCCGGGACAGATGAACACTGAAGCTTTCTTT

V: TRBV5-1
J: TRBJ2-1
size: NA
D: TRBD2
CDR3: CASSWTSGNYNEQFF
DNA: TGCGCCAGCAGCTGGACTAGCGGAAACTACAATGAGCAGTTCTTC

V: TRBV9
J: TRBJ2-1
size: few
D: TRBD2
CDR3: CASSSGLADYNEQFF
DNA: TGTGCCAGCAGCTCGGGACTAGCGGATTACAATGAGCAGTTCTTC

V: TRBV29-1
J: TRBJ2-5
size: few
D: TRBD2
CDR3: CSVSRGGMETQYF
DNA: TGCAGCGTTTCCCGGGGAGGGATGGAGACCCAGTACTTC

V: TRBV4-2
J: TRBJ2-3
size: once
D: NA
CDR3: CASSPSKSTDTQYF
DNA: TGTGCCAGCAGCCCCTCTAAGTCCACAGATACGCAGTATTTT

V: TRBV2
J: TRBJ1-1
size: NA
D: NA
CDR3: CASSGDMAEAFF
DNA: TGTGCCAGCTCAGGGGATATGGCTGAAGCTTTCTTT

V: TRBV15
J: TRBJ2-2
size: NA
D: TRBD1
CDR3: CATSSLMADSRTGASGELFF
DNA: TGTGCCACCAGCAGTCTAATGGCCGATAGTAGGACAGGGGCGTCCGGGGAGCTGTTTTTT

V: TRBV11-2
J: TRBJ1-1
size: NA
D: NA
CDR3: CASSLDLRIGAFF
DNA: TGTGCCAGCAGCTTAGATCTGCGTATTGGAGCTTTCTTT

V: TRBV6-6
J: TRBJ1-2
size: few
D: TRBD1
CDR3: CASSYSIRQGGYGYTF
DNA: TGTGCCAGCAGTTACTCGATAAGGCAGGGGGGCTATGGCTACACCTTC

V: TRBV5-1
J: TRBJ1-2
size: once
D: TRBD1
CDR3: CASSLTLPGQGGYGYTF
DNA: TGCGCCAGCAGCTTGACATTACCGGGACAGGGCGGATATGGCTACACCTTC

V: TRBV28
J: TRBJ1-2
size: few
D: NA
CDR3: CASSSEDSSYGYTF
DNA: TGTGCCAGCAGTTCGGAGGACAGCAGTTATGGCTACACCTTC

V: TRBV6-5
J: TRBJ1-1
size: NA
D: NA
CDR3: CASSYQTGLEAFF
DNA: TGTGCCAGCAGTTACCAAACAGGTCTTGAAGCTTTCTTT

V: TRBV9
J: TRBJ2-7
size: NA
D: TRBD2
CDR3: CASSVGDYSYEQYF
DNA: TGTGCCAGCAGCGTGGGGGACTATTCCTACGAGCAGTACTTC

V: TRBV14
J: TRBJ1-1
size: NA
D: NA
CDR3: CASSPRGSEAFF
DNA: TGTGCCAGCAGCCCCAGGGGTTCTGAAGCTTTCTTT

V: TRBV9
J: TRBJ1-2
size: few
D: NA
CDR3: CASSDISGVRDGYTF
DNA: TGTGCCAGCAGCGACATTTCAGGGGTTCGGGATGGCTACACCTTC

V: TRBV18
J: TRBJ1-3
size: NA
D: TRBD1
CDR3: CASSPPGQASSGNTIYF
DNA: TGTGCCAGCTCACCCCCCGGACAGGCAAGCTCTGGAAACACCATATATTTT

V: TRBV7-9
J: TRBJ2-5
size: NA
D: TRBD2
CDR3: CASSSSAGLAVVTQYF
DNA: TGTGCCAGCAGTAGCTCGGCGGGACTAGCAGTTGTGACCCAGTACTTC

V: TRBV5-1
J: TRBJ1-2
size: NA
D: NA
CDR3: CASSRSDTYGYTF
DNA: TGCGCCAGCAGCCGCAGTGACACCTATGGCTACACCTTC

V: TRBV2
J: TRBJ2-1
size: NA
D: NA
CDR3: CASSAGGTEQFF
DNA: TGTGCCAGCAGTGCGGGGGGCACTGAGCAGTTCTTC

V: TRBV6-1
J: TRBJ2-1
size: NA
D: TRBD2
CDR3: CASGLAVKNEQFF
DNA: TGTGCCAGCGGACTAGCGGTGAAAAATGAGCAGTTCTTC

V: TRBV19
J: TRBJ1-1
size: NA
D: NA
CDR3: CASSINRANTEAFF
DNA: TGTGCCAGTAGTATCAACAGGGCGAACACTGAAGCTTTCTTT

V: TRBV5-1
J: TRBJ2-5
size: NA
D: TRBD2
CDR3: CASSTSGGEETQYF
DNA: TGCGCCAGCAGCACTAGCGGGGGGGAAGAGACCCAGTACTTC

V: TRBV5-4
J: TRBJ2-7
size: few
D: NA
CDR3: CASSPPGSYEQYF
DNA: TGTGCCAGCAGCCCCCCGGGGTCCTACGAGCAGTACTTC

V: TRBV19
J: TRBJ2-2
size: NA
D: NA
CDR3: CASSIPLGAPGELFF
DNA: TGTGCCAGTAGTATCCCCTTGGGGGCCCCCGGGGAGCTGTTTTTT

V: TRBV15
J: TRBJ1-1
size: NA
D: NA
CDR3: CATSSSPISTEAFF
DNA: TGTGCCACCAGCAGCAGTCCCATCAGCACTGAAGCTTTCTTT

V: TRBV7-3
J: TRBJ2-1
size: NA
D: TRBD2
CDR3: CASSLLPTSGRARSYNEQFF
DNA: TGTGCCAGCAGCCTCCTGCCCACTAGCGGGAGGGCCCGCTCCTACAATGAGCAGTTCTTC

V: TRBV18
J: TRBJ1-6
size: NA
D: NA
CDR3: CASSGGYNSPLHF
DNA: TGTGCCAGTTCGGGGGGGTATAATTCACCCCTCCACTTT